The next 5 T cell receptor beta chains were all read from a single sample in a study of T cells in localized non-small cell lung cancer. Profiled with immunoSEQ multiplex PCR; TCRdb holds only in-frame clones, not every one. The sample records about 20,000 clones, 87% being singletons. The sequencing used PBMCs, collected before any cancer treatment. Receptors were obtained from a man aged 35 to 69 with stage II squamous cell lung carcinoma.

The J gene is TRBJ2-3, the V gene TRBV7-3; unclear D gene. Trimming took 3 bases from V and 4 from J, leaving 11 bases between them. The CDR3 consists of 14 residues. The germline V gene encodes CDR1 SGHTA and CDR2 FQGTGA. The CDR3 protein is CASSLEPQSDTQYF. The CDR3 DNA reads as TGTGCCAGCAGCTTGGAGCCCCAGTCAGATACGCAGTATTTT. The full variable domain, completed using reference TRBV7-3 and TRBJ2-3, is GAGVSQTPSNKVTEKGKYVELRCDPISGHTALYWYRQSLGQGPEFLIYFQGTGAADDSGLPNDRFFAVRPEGSVSTLKIQRTERGDSAVYLCASSLEPQSDTQYFGPGTRLTVL.

The gene calls are TRBV9 and TRBJ2-1; 8 bases are shared with TRBD1. With 4 bases clipped from V and 0 bases from J, the junction kept 6 bases outside the gene matches. Germline-derived CDR1 and CDR2 are SGDLS and YYNGEE. This CDR3 region has 16 residues. CDR3 nucleotides: TGTGCCAGCAGCCCAGGACAGGGAAGCTCCTACAATGAGCAGTTCTTC. The encoded protein is CASSPGQGSSYNEQFF.

The V and J genes are TRBV5-4 and TRBJ2-6; perhaps D is TRBD1 or TRBD2 (5 bases each). The length of the CDR3 is 16 residues. Germline V gene sequence: CDR1 SGHNT, CDR2 YYREEE (reference sequence). The V end lost 0 bases, the J end lost 0 bases, and 7 bases lay between the germline ends. The CDR3 coding sequence is TGTGCCAGCAGCTTGGGGGGGTCCTCTGGGGCCAACGTCCTGACTTTC. This gives the protein CASSLGGSSGANVLTF.

The chain links TRBV5-1 to TRBJ1-3; D is ambiguous. Germline V gene lookup returns CDR1 SGHRS and CDR2 YFSETQ. The CDR3 totals 17 residues. Trimming took 4 bases from V and 0 from J, leaving 17 bases between them. The CDR3 coding sequence is TGCGCCAGCAGCCCGGACGGAGGATTTGCCTCTGGAAACACCATATATTTT. It is translated as CASSPDGGFASGNTIYF.

The gene calls are TRBV29-1 and TRBJ2-3; 9 nucleotides match TRBD1. This CDR3 is built from 15 residues. Germline V gives CDR1 SQVTM, CDR2 ANQGSEA. J lost 3 bases, V lost 7 bases, and 11 bases had no gene match. This chain's CDR3 is CSATFGTGRTDTQYF. CDR3 DNA: TGCAGCGCCACCTTCGGGACAGGGAGGACAGATACGCAGTATTTT.